The clone carrying this TCR beta chain has a single count. Its antigen is as yet unknown. The deep-level immunoSEQ assay was used. The authors loaded about 200 ng DNA, 25,000 to 30,000 T cell genomes, into sorted-subset replicate PCRs. TCRdb's copy holds only in-frame clones and misses some; the assay was immunoSEQ multiplex PCR. The repertoire consists of roughly 1.4 million clones, with around 98.5% occurring once and the leading ten covering approximately 0.38%. Germline trimming cut 2 bases from V and 4 bases from J; bases unmatched to any gene: 1. CDR1 is MDHEN, CDR2 SYDVKM, per germline. The CDR3 contains 13 residues. The sample is drawn from a study of shared clonotypes between healthy human individuals. The study, taken as a whole, reports: Generally, naive subsets (rather than memory subsets) showed larger estimated richness. Rarefaction revealed incomplete sorted-subset sequencing despite large depth.

The source is a man aged 25-40 years in good health. The sequencing input was naive CD4+ T cells sorted from blood. As for subset: CD45RA+ positively selected. The chain carries TRBV28 and TRBJ1-2, with 7 bases lining up with TRBD1. The CDR3 DNA sequence: TGTGCCAGCAGTTTACGGACAGGCTATGGCTACACCTTC. Translated: CASSLRTGYGYTF.